This TCR beta chain originates from a study of prognosis after radiotherapy for stage I lung cancer. Whole-study context: Roughly 15 patients presented with newly diagnosed primary stage I lung tumors, and five or six carried oligometastatic NSCLC following surgical resection of the primary tumor. The study delivered radiotherapy as SBRT in 3 to 5 fractions, with a biologically effective dose of at least 100 Gy.

Study conclusions and caveats: In patients receiving stereotactic body radiation therapy, unique TCR clone counts fell afterward, median about 10,000 versus 6,900. In patients who developed distant metastases, Shannon entropy measured after stereotactic body radiation therapy was lower, and baseline Shannon entropy was not associated with metastases.

The sample holds one count of this clonotype. Its antigen is not known. Genomic DNA was subjected to two-round multiplex PCR for amplification of TCR beta CDR3. With primers specific to each TRBV and TRBJ gene, the first-round PCR was performed. From the multiplex PCR reads, TCRdb called clonotypes with MiXCR, one entry per CDR3 protein. The sample holds approximately 31,000 distinct CDR3 sequences, 40% to 55% seen once. The sequencing here drew on PBMCs, taken before or after stereotactic body radiation therapy (not recorded which). This clonotype was sampled from a donor over 45 with non-small cell lung cancer.

The chain's CDR3 is CASGGNTQYF. DNA of the CDR3: TGTGCCAGCGGGGGGAATACGCAGTATTTT. The chain links TRBV12-3 or TRBV12-4 to TRBJ2-3, with TRBD2 as a possible D gene (6 bases). With 8 bases removed from V and 7 bases from J, the gap between germline ends came to 7 bases. The CDR3 has 10 residues.